This TCR beta chain was recovered during a study of OX40 agonist ivuxolimab in advanced cancers. In the study overall: Prior therapy, whether anti-PD-1, anti-PD-L1 or anti-CTLA-4, was allowed, and roughly 44% had some. Study outcomes and limitations: Clonal expansion by week 6 occurred in CD4+ and CD8+ blood T cells (at 0.1 to 3.0 mg/kg). Clonal expansion in partial responders at 0.1-3.0 mg/kg ranked among the lowest.

Data came from immunoSEQ multiplex PCR; TCRdb stores just in-frame clones and leaves some out. The sample records some 57,000 clones, roughly 88% being singletons. Per the germline V gene, CDR1 is SNHLY and CDR2 is FYNNEI. This CDR3 spans 14 amino acids. Between the trimmed V and J ends, which lost 3 bases and 4 bases, there was a span of 10 bases. With regard to this clone: Antigen unknown. Additional DNA sequences in this sample encode the identical CDR3.

This chain joins TRBV2 and TRBJ2-4, with D hard to call. The source is an adult with an advanced solid tumor such as melanoma, head and neck, liver or kidney cancer. The sample consisted of CD4+ or CD8+ T cells sorted from blood, taken in a trial of the OX40 agonist ivuxolimab. The CDR3 spells CASSEENRKNIQYF. In DNA, the CDR3 is TGTGCCAGCAGTGAGGAGAACAGAAAAAACATTCAGTACTTC.